This TCR beta chain appears in the sequencing data of a study of tumor and adjacent non-tumor tissue in lung cancer. Whole-study findings and limits: Tumor tissue had significantly higher TCR diversity than normal lung. Tumor TCR diversity, when higher, was linked to shorter survival. Normal lung showed higher cumulative top 100 clone frequency than tumor.

The sample holds a few counts of this clonotype. Its specificity is not known. This CDR3 has 12 amino acids. Germline V lookup: CDR1 ENHRY, CDR2 SYGVKD. The V gene lost 7 bases and the J gene lost 2 bases, with 8 bases spanning the gap. The template was RNA from unsorted bulk tissue. Three rounds of nested PCR, following a modified ARM-PCR protocol, produced the TCRbeta library. In TCRdb, the multiplex PCR reads were re-called with MiXCR into one record per CDR3 protein. Among around 140,000 distinct CDR3 sequences, 60% to 70% were seen once, and the ten largest hold 18%. The genes are TRBV10-3 and TRBJ1-1; D ambiguous. Sample: lung tumor tissue. The clonotype originates from a man aged 60 to 75 with small cell lung cancer. The CDR3 DNA follows: TGTGCCATCAATTCCCCTAACACTGAAGCTTTCTTT. Amino acid sequence: CAINSPNTEAFF.